The text below deals with one TCR beta chain. As yet, its antigen is unknown. This was the immunoSEQ version 4 assay in survey mode. The table came from immunoSEQ multiplex PCR; TCRdb's copy has only in-frame clones and leaves some out. The sample has roughly 41,000 clones, approximately 88% seen once. These data are taken from a study of persistence of HIV-infected CD4 T cells. Looking at the study overall: Multiple blood draws of up to about 200 mL, except two donors with single leukapheresis.

Nonspecific anti-CD3/anti-CD28 bead stimulation represents the broad CD4+ T cell repertoire. Sorting selected CD4+ T cells upregulating both CD40 ligand and CD69. Plasma HIV-1 RNA stayed below 50 copies/mL for at least 4 years. Stimulated PBMCs had first been depleted of CD8+ T cells. J lost 5 bases, V lost 0 bases, and 2 bases had no gene match. Germline CDR1 is LGHDT and CDR2 is YNNKEL (reference sequence). The CDR3 runs to 15 residues. Study-wide results and caveats: Rare CMV-responding cells carrying HIV-1 proviruses were not analyzed separately for TCR.

The chain is built from TRBV3-1 (or the pseudogene TRBV3-2) and TRBJ2-5, with 11 positions matching TRBD2. The sequences come from CD4+ T cells sorted from PBMCs after approximately 19-hour stimulation, collected from a patient who received antiretroviral therapy. The clonotype comes from an adult man with HIV who was CMV-seropositive. The CDR3 loop is CASSQETSGMETQYF. The CDR3 DNA reads as TGTGCCAGCAGCCAAGAGACTAGCGGGATGGAGACCCAGTACTTC.